This entry lists 22 T cell receptor beta chains sequenced from one sample in a study of vaccination and CD4 T cells after COVID-19. The Oncomine TCR Beta short-read assay sequenced DNA from cultured CD4+ T cells. TCRdb itself ran the PCR reads through MiXCR, one entry per CDR3 protein. The table shows about 13,000 distinct CDR3 sequences, with 79% occurring only once. These receptors have no known antigen. Noted treatment: approximately 9-day PBMC culture with coronavirus spike peptide pools or control peptides (ViraFEST assay). Sequencing was done on a sample of CD4+ T cells from blood, cultured in vitro. These TCRs come from a human donor who had recovered from COVID-19.

The chain carries TRBV28 and TRBJ1-1; D not resolved. This CDR3 comprises 15 residues. Germline CDR1 is MDHEN and CDR2 is SYDVKM. V lost 2 bases, J lost 2 bases, and 12 bases lay in between. The CDR3 DNA reads as TGTGCCAGCAGTTTACCCCCTCCGGGAAACACTGAAGCTTTCTTT. This encodes CASSLPPPGNTEAFF.

The chain couples TRBV18 to TRBJ2-5; D is possibly TRBD1 or TRBD2 (5 bases each). The ends were cut back, 2 bases at V and 4 bases at J, with 11 bases in the middle. CDR3 length: 14 amino acids. Germline CDR1 and CDR2: KGHSH and LQKENI. This chain's CDR3 is CASSPVSGPETQYF. The CDR3 region has the DNA TGTGCCAGCTCACCAGTTTCGGGGCCAGAGACCCAGTACTTC.

V usage is TRBV12-3 or TRBV12-4 and J usage is TRBJ2-2, with TRBD2 identical over 7 bases. V shed 6 bases, J shed 5 bases, and the junction held 6 bases outside the gene matches. CDR3 length: 14 residues. This CDR3 reads CASSSGTITGELFF. In nucleotides, the CDR3 is TGTGCCAGCAGCTCCGGGACTATAACCGGGGAGCTGTTTTTT.

J is TRBJ2-7 and V is TRBV28; a possible D gene is TRBD2 (6 bases). CDR1 is MDHEN, CDR2 SYDVKM, per germline. CDR3 length equals 15 residues. V was shortened by 2 bases and J by 3 bases, with 14 bases between the two germline ends. The CDR3 nucleotides read TGTGCCAGCAGTTTACCCCCCGGGACTTACTACGAGCAGTACTTC. It is translated as CASSLPPGTYYEQYF.

The chain links TRBV12-3 or TRBV12-4 to TRBJ1-1, with unresolved D. The CDR3 runs to 14 residues. Trimming pared 4 bases from V and 8 bases from J, leaving 17 bases between. The chain's CDR3 is CASSYGMGWREAFF. CDR3 DNA: TGTGCCAGCAGTTACGGGATGGGCTGGCGAGAAGCTTTCTTT.

The chain carries TRBV7-3 and TRBJ1-6; TRBD1 might be the D (5 bases). Germline V gene lookup returns CDR1 SGHTA and CDR2 FQGTGA. The CDR3 runs to 14 residues. Trimming removed 5 bases from V and 7 bases from J, with 12 bases in between. The CDR3 sequence is CASSPGGMNSPLHF. The DNA of the CDR3 is TGTGCCAGCAGCCCCGGGGGGATGAATTCACCCCTCCACTTT.

V gene TRBV2 combines with J gene TRBJ1-1; D gene unclear. V gave up 2 bases and J gave up 3 bases, with 10 bases separating them. This CDR3 is 14 amino acids long. From germline, CDR1 is SNHLY and CDR2 FYNNEI. This chain's CDR3 is CASSESFRYTEAFF. Here the CDR3 DNA reads TGTGCCAGCAGTGAATCCTTCCGTTACACTGAAGCTTTCTTT.

The chain recombines TRBV20-1 with TRBJ2-5; 8 bases fit TRBD2. The CDR3 sequence is 11 residues long. V was clipped by 3 bases and J by 13 bases; unmatched bases: 7. Germline CDR1 reads DFQATT; CDR2 reads SNEGSKA (reference sequence). CDR3 sequence: CSASSSGTRYF. The CDR3 DNA follows: TGCAGTGCTAGTAGTAGCGGGACGAGGTACTTC.

This rearrangement joins TRBV20-1 to TRBJ2-7; a possible D gene is TRBD1 (6 bases). V lost 6 bases and J lost 3, with 15 bases in between. The CDR3 covers 13 residues. Germline CDR1 DFQATT, CDR2 SNEGSKA (reference sequence). The CDR3 spells CSASRQANYEQYF. The CDR3 DNA sequence: TGCAGTGCCTCCCGACAGGCCAACTACGAGCAGTACTTC.

There are a few counts of this clonotype. The chain links TRBV2 to TRBJ1-1; 9 bases are shared with TRBD1. This CDR3 spans 16 amino acids. CDR1 and CDR2 (germline): SNHLY, FYNNEI. Unmatched junction bases numbered 8, after V lost 6 bases and J lost 0 bases. The CDR3 sequence is CASRSQGASVNTEAFF. CDR3 nucleotides: TGTGCCAGCAGGTCACAGGGGGCGAGTGTGAACACTGAAGCTTTCTTT.

The chain employs TRBV20-1 and TRBJ2-2, with TRBD1 matching over 7 bases. The J segment lost 5 bases and the V segment lost 6 bases, leaving 6 bases of the junction unmatched. The CDR3 has 13 residues. CDR1 is DFQATT, CDR2 SNEGSKA, per germline (reference sequence). CDR3 loop: CSAIQGRTGELFF. DNA of the CDR3: TGCAGTGCCATACAGGGGCGTACCGGGGAGCTGTTTTTT.

The rearrangement uses TRBV7-2 and TRBJ1-6; D call uncertain. V was cut by 3 bases and J by 7 bases, with 4 bases left in between. Germline CDR1 SGHTA, CDR2 FQGNSA. This CDR3 region has 12 residues. CDR3 DNA sequence: TGTGCCAGCAGCTTTCAGAATTCACCCCTCCACTTT. Translation: CASSFQNSPLHF. Filled out from reference TRBV7-2 and TRBJ1-6, the complete variable domain reads GAGVSQSPSNKVTEKGKDVELRCDPISGHTALYWYRQSLGQGLEFLIYFQGNSAPDKSGLPSDRFSAERTGGSVSTLTIQRTQQEDSAVYLCASSFQNSPLHFGNGTRLTVT.

In this sample, this clonotype turned up a few times. This chain connects TRBV6-1 to TRBJ1-5; 8 nucleotides align to TRBD1. Germline loops: CDR1 MNHNS, CDR2 SASEGT. The J segment lost 2 bases and the V segment lost 6 bases, leaving 6 bases of the junction unmatched. This CDR3 contains 15 residues. The CDR3 loop reads CASRGQELGNQPQHF. The CDR3 nucleotides are TGTGCCAGCAGGGGACAGGAGCTAGGCAATCAGCCCCAGCATTTT.

The chain has TRBV20-1 and TRBJ2-3, with D perhaps being TRBD1 or TRBD2 (6 bases each). The V and J ends lost 6 bases and 7 bases respectively, with 17 bases between them. Germline CDR1 reads DFQATT; CDR2 reads SNEGSKA (reference sequence). The CDR3 contains 13 residues. The CDR3 sequence: CSAQRGALNTQYF. DNA of the CDR3: TGCAGTGCACAGAGGGGGGCGCTAAATACGCAGTATTTT.

This clonotype was seen a single time. The rearrangement joins TRBV20-1 to TRBJ2-3; 8 nucleotides match TRBD2. Germline V gene sequence: CDR1 DFQATT, CDR2 SNEGSKA (reference sequence). The CDR3 extends over 13 amino acids. V shed 7 bases, J shed 0 bases, and the junction held 3 bases outside the gene matches. The CDR3 sequence is CSESGSSTDTQYF. In DNA, the CDR3 is TGCAGTGAAAGCGGGAGCAGCACAGATACGCAGTATTTT.

This clonotype was seen only once. V is TRBV7-3 and J is TRBJ2-2, with a tentative D call TRBD1 (6 bases). Trimming cost V 5 bases and J 2 bases, with 12 bases left between them. Germline V gene data show CDR1 as SGHTA and CDR2 as FQGTGA. The CDR3 totals 15 residues. The CDR3 DNA sequence: TGTGCCAGCAGCCTTGGGGGCAGAAACACCGGGGAGCTGTTTTTT. Amino acids: CASSLGGRNTGELFF. Together with reference TRBV7-3 and TRBJ2-2, the CDR3 gives the full variable domain: GAGVSQTPSNKVTEKGKYVELRCDPISGHTALYWYRQSLGQGPEFLIYFQGTGAADDSGLPNDRFFAVRPEGSVSTLKIQRTERGDSAVYLCASSLGGRNTGELFFGEGSRLTVL.

The chain recombines TRBV27 with TRBJ2-7, with D possibly TRBD1 on 6 matching bases. From germline, CDR1 is MNHEY and CDR2 SMNVEV (reference sequence). V lost 5 bases and J lost 5, with 16 bases in between. The CDR3 loop spans 14 amino acids. CDR3 sequence (DNA): TGTGCCAGCAGTCCAAACAGGGAGAGGGACGAGCAGTACTTC. It yields the protein CASSPNRERDEQYF.

This chain links TRBV5-1 with TRBJ1-1; no clear D gene. The CDR3 totals 19 residues. Germline lookup yields CDR1 SGHRS and CDR2 YFSETQ. Trimming shortened V by 3 bases and J by 1 base, and 25 bases separated the two germline ends. The CDR3: CASSSFKGRVGIENTEAFF. CDR3 nucleotides: TGCGCCAGCAGCTCCTTTAAGGGTCGGGTGGGGATTGAGAACACTGAAGCTTTCTTT.

This clonotype was observed a few times. The rearrangement uses TRBV27 and TRBJ2-2; D gene uncertain. This CDR3 region has 14 residues. Germline V CDR1 and CDR2: MNHEY, SMNVEV (reference sequence). Trimming removed 6 bases at V and 4 bases at J, with 12 bases between. In DNA, the CDR3 is TGTGCCAGCAGGTTGCCAGTAGGCACCGGGGAGCTGTTTTTT. The encoded protein is CASRLPVGTGELFF.

The rearrangement uses TRBV7-2 and TRBJ2-6; D is possibly TRBD2 (6 bases). V lost 0 bases and J lost 4, with 10 bases in between. This CDR3 is 16 amino acids long. CDR1 and CDR2 from the germline V gene are SGHTA and FQGNSA. DNA for the CDR3: TGTGCCAGCAGCTTAGCGGGGGGATCCGGGGCCAACGTCCTGACTTTC. Translated, it gives CASSLAGGSGANVLTF.

The chain uses TRBV27 and TRBJ2-7; 7 bases align to TRBD2. The CDR3 contains 15 residues. The J segment lost 5 bases and the V segment lost 4 bases, leaving 11 bases of the junction unmatched. Germline V gene lookup returns CDR1 MNHEY and CDR2 SMNVEV (reference sequence). CDR3 in amino acids: CASSSPREAVDEQYF. The CDR3 coding sequence is TGTGCCAGCAGTTCGCCCCGGGAGGCCGTCGACGAGCAGTACTTC.

This clonotype was picked up one time. The J gene is TRBJ2-3, the V gene TRBV4-3, with 8 bases aligning to TRBD2. CDR3 length: 19 residues. Germline loops: CDR1 LGHNA, CDR2 YSLEER. V lost 1 base to trimming and J lost 0 bases; unmatched junction nucleotides: 12. The DNA of the CDR3 is TGCGCCAGCAGCCAAGGCATTTTATGGCGGGAGGAAAGCACAGATACGCAGTATTTT. Translated, it gives CASSQGILWREESTDTQYF.